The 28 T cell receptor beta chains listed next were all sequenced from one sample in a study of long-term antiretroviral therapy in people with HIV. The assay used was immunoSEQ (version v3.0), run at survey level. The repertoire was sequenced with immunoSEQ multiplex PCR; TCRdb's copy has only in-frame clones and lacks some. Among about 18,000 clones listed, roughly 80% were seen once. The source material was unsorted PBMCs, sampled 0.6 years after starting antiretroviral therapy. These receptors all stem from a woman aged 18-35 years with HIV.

This chain's CDR3 is CASSLGRGHTDTQYF. CDR3 nucleotides: TGTGCCAGCAGCTTAGGTCGGGGGCACACAGATACGCAGTATTTT. The gene calls are TRBV13 and TRBJ2-3; the D gene could be TRBD1 or TRBD2 (6 bases each). V was shortened by 0 bases and J by 2 bases, with 9 bases between the two germline ends. From germline, CDR1 is PRHDT and CDR2 FYEKMQ (reference sequence). The CDR3 totals 15 residues.

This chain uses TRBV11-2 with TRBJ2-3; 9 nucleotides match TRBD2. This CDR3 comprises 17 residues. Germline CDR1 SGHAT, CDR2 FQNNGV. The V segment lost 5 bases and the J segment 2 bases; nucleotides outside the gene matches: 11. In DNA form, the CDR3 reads TGTGCCAGCAGCGAGACTAGCGGTACCGTATTCACAGATACGCAGTATTTT. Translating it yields CASSETSGTVFTDTQYF.

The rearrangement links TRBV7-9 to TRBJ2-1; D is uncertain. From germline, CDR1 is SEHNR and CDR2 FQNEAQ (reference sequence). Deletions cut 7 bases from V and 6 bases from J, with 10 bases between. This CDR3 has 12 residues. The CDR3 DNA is TGTGCCAGCAACAGTAACGGCAATGAGCAGTTCTTC. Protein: CASNSNGNEQFF.

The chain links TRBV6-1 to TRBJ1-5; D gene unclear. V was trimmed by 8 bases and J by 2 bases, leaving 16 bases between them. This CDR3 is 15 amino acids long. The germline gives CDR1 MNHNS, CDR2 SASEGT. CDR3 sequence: CASDYMAQGNQPQHF. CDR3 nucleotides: TGTGCCAGCGATTATATGGCCCAAGGCAATCAGCCCCAGCATTTT.

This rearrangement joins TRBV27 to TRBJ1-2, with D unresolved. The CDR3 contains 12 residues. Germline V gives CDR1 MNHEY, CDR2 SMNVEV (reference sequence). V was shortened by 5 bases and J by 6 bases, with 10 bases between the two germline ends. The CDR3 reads CASSKGIDGYTF. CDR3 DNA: TGTGCCAGCAGTAAGGGAATCGATGGCTACACCTTC.

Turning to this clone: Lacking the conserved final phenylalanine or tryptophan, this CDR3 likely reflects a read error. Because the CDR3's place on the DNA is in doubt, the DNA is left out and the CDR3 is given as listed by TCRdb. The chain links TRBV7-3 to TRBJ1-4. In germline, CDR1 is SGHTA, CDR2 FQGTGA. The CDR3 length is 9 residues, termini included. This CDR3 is CASSQRVLL.

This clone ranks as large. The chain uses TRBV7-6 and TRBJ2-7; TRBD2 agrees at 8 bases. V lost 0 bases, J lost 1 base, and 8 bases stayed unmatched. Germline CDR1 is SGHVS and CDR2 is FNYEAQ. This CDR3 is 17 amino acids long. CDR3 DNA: TGTGCCAGCAGCTTAGCCCCTGTGAGCGGGGGTTCCTACGAGCAGTACTTC. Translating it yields CASSLAPVSGGSYEQYF.

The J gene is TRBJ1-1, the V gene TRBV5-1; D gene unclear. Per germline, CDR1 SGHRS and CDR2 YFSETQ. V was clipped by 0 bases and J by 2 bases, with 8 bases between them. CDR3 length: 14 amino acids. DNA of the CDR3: TGCGCCAGCAGCTTGGCCCCGGTTAACACTGAAGCTTTCTTT. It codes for CASSLAPVNTEAFF. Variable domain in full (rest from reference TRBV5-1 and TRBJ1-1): KAGVTQTPRYLIKTRGQQVTLSCSPISGHRSVSWYQQTPGQGLQFLFEYFSETQRNKGNFPGRFSGRQFSNSRSEMNVSTLELGDSALYLCASSLAPVNTEAFFGQGTRLTVV.

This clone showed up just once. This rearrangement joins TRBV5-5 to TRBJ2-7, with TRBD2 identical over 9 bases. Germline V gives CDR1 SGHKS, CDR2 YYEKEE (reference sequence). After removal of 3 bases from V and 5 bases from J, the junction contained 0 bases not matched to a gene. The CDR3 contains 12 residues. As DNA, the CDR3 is TGTGCCAGCAGCTCTAGCGGGAACGAGCAGTACTTC. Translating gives CASSSSGNEQYF.

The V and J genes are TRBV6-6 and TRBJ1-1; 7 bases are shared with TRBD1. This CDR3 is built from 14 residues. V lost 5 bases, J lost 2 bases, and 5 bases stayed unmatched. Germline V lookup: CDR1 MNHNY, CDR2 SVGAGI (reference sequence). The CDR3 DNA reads TGTGCCAGCAGTCGGGGGACAGCCAACACTGAAGCTTTCTTT. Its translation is CASSRGTANTEAFF.

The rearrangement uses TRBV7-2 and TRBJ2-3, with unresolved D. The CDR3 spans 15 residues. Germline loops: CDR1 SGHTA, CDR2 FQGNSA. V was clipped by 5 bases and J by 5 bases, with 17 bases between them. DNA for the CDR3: TGTGCCAGCAGCCCCCGTGGGTGGACGGGAGATACGCAGTATTTT. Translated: CASSPRGWTGDTQYF.

CDR3 amino acids: CASSEASGTDTQYF. In nucleotides, the CDR3 is TGTGCCAGCAGTGAAGCATCGGGTACAGATACGCAGTATTTT. This chain joins TRBV6-1 and TRBJ2-3; no clear D. Germline lookup yields CDR1 MNHNS and CDR2 SASEGT. The V and J ends lost 0 bases and 3 bases respectively, with 7 bases between them. The CDR3 has 14 amino acids.

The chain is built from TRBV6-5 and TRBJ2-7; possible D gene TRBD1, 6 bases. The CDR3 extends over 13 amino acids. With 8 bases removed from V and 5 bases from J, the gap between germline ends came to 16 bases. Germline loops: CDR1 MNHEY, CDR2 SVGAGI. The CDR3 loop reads CASGLRGQHEQYF. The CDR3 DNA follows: TGTGCCAGCGGCCTCAGGGGCCAGCACGAGCAGTACTTC.

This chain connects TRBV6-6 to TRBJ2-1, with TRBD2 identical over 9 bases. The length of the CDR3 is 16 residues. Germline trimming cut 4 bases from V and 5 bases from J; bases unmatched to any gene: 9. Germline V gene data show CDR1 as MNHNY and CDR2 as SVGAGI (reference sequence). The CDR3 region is CASSSYLAGLNNEQFF. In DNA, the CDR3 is TGTGCCAGCAGTTCTTACCTAGCGGGGTTAAACAATGAGCAGTTCTTC.

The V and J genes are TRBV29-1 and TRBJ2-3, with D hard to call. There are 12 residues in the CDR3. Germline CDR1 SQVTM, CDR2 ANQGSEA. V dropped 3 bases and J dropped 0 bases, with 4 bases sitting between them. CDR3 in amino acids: CSVDGSTDTQYF. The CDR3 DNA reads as TGCAGCGTTGATGGGAGCACAGATACGCAGTATTTT.

The CDR3 loop reads CASSLWGQGNMNTEAFF. DNA for the CDR3: TGTGCCAGCAGTTTATGGGGACAGGGGAATATGAACACTGAAGCTTTCTTT. The chain recombines TRBV28 with TRBJ1-1; TRBD1 matches at 10 bases. V gave up 0 bases and J gave up 0 bases; unmatched junction bases: 4. This CDR3 spans 17 amino acids. The V gene's germline CDR1 is MDHEN and CDR2 SYDVKM.

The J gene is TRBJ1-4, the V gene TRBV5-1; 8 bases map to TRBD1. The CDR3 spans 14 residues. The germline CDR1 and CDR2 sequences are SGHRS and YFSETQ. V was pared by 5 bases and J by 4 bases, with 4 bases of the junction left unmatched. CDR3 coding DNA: TGCGCCAGCAGTACCGGACAGGGTAATGAAAAACTGTTTTTT. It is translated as CASSTGQGNEKLFF.

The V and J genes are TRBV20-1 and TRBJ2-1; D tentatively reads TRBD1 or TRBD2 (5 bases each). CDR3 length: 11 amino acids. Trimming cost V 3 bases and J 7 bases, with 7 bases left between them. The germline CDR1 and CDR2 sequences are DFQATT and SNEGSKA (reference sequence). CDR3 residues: CSASWGNEQFF. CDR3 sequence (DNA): TGCAGTGCTAGCTGGGGGAATGAGCAGTTCTTC.

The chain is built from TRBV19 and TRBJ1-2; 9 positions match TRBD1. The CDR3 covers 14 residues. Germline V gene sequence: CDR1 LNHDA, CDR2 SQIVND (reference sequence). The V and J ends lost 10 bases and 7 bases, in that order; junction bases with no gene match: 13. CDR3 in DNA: TGTGCCACCTTGGGAACAGGGGGCGTCTCTGGCTACACCTTC. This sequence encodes CATLGTGGVSGYTF.

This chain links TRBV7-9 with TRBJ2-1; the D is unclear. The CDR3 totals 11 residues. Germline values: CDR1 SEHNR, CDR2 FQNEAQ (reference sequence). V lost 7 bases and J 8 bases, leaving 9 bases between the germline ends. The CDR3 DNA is TGTGCCAGCAAGGGTTACGATGAGCAGTTCTTC. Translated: CASKGYDEQFF.

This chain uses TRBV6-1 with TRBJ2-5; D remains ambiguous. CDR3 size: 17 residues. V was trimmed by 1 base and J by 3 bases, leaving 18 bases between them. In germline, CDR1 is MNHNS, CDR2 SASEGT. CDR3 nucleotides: TGTGCCAGCAGTGAAGTCGCGAAATACTACGTGGAAGAGACCCAGTACTTC. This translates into CASSEVAKYYVEETQYF.

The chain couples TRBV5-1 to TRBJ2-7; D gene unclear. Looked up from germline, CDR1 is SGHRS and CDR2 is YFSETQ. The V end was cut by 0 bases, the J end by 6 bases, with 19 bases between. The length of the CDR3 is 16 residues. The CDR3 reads CASSLGVSLMPGEQYF. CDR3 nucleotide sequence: TGCGCCAGCAGCTTGGGGGTCTCCTTAATGCCGGGCGAGCAGTACTTC.

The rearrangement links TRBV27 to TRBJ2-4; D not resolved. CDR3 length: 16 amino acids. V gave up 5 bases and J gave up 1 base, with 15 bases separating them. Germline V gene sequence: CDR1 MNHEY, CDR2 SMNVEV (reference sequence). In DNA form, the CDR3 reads TGTGCCAGCAGTCCCGAGACTGCCAACGCCAAAAACATTCAGTACTTC. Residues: CASSPETANAKNIQYF.

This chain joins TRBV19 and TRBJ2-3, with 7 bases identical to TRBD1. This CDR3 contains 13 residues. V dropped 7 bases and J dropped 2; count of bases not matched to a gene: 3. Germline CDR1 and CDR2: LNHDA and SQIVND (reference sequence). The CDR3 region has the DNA TGTGCCAGTAAGGGGGCCAACACAGATACGCAGTATTTT. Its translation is CASKGANTDTQYF. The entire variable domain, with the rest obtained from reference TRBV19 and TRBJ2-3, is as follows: DGGITQSPKYLFRKEGQNVTLSCEQNLNHDAMYWYRQDPGQGLRLIYYSQIVNDFQKGDIAEGYSVSREKKESFPLTVTSAQKNPTAFYLCASKGANTDTQYFGPGTRLTVL.

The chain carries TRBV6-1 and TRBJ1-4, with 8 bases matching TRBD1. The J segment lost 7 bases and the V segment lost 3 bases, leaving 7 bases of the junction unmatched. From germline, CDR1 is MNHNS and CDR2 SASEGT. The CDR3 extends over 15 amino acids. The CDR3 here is CASSEATGAAEKLFF. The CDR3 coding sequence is TGTGCCAGCAGTGAGGCGACAGGGGCCGCTGAAAAACTGTTTTTT.

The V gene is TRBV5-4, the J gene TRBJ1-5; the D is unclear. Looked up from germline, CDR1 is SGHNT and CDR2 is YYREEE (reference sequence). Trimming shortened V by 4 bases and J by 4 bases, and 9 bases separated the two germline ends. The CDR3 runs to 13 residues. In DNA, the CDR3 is TGTGCCAGCAGCCTGGACGAAAATCAGCCCCAGCATTTT. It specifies CASSLDENQPQHF.

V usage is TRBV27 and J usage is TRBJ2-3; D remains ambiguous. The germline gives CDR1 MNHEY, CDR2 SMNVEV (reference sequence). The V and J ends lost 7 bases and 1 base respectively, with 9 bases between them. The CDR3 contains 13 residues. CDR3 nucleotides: TGTGCCAGCACACTTCTAGGCACAGATACGCAGTATTTT. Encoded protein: CASTLLGTDTQYF.

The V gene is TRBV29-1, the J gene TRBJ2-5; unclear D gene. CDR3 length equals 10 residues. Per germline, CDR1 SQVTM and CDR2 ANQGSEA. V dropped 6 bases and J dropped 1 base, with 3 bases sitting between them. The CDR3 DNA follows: TGCAGCGTATTCCAAGAGACCCAGTACTTC. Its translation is CSVFQETQYF.